This T cell receptor (beta chain) was captured by sequencing in a study of hypomethylating agent response in myelodysplastic syndrome. On the study more broadly: Non-responders met neither complete response nor hematologic improvement criteria, which defined response.

This clone came up a few times. Its antigen remains unidentified. Measured with immunoSEQ multiplex PCR; TCRdb has only the in-frame clones, and not every one. The sample lists approximately 6,000 clones; roughly 87% were seen once. Germline values: CDR1 ENHRY, CDR2 SYGVKD. V was shortened by 10 bases and J by 1 base, with 11 bases between the two germline ends. The CDR3 is 13 amino acids. Study-level results: The MDS versus healthy comparison may be affected by non-age-matched controls. The cohort was small, with only about 11 patients analyzed.

The sample consisted of bone marrow, taken before or after starting hypomethylating agent treatment for myelodysplastic syndrome (not recorded which). The V call is TRBV10-3, the J call TRBJ1-5, with D perhaps matching TRBD1 (6 bases). The sequence was collected from a human donor with myelodysplastic syndrome. The CDR3 region is CATDQGSNQPQHF. The CDR3 region has the DNA TGTGCCACAGACCAGGGGAGCAATCAGCCCCAGCATTTT.